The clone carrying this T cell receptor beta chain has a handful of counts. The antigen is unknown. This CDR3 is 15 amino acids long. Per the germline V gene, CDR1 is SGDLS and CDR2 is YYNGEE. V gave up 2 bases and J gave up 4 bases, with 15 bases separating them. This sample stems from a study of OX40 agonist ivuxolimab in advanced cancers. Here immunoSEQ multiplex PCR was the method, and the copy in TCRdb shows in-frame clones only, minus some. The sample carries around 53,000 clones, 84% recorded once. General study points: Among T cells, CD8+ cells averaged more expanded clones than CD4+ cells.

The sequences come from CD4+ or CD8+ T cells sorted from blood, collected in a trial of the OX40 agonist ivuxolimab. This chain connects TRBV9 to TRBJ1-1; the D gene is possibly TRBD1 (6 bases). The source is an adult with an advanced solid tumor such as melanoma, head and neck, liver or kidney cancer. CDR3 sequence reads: CASSVVTGPSTEAFF. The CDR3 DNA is TGTGCCAGCAGCGTCGTAACAGGGCCGAGCACTGAAGCTTTCTTT.